This T cell receptor (beta chain) was profiled in a study of regulatory T cells in long-lasting Graves disease. V was trimmed by 0 bases and J by 1 base, leaving 7 bases between them. Germline V gives CDR1 MNHEY, CDR2 SVGAGI. This CDR3 spans 15 amino acids. Libraries of TCR beta came from iRepertoire HTBI primers plus Arm-PCR of CDR3 regions. In TCRdb, the multiplex PCR reads were re-called with MiXCR into one record per CDR3 protein. The repertoire has around 470,000 distinct CDR3 sequences, less than 15% of them found once; the top ten carry around a sixth. Time point described: newly diagnosed GD, antithyroid drugs for less than 3 months. Following extraction of RNA from PBMCs, that RNA was used to make the TCR library. The table lists this clonotype with a few counts. The same data also went into a second study, on T cells in Graves' hyperthyroidism and ophthalmopathy. From that report: TCR CDR3 underwent first-round RT-PCR with the HTBI primer set. Most thyroid clonotypes with frequency above 0.001 were detected in blood.

The sample here was peripheral blood mononuclear cells (PBMCs), taken at new diagnosis, from a patient treated with antithyroid drugs. The rearrangement uses TRBV6-5 and TRBJ2-1; D unresolved. The TCR comes from a woman between 50 and 59 years old with Graves disease. CDR3: CASSYSGYSYNEQFF. Written as DNA, the CDR3 is TGTGCCAGCAGTTACTCTGGTTATTCCTACAATGAGCAGTTCTTC.